The next 27 T cell receptor beta chains were all read from a single sample in a study of T cells expressing NK-cell markers (dated by TCRdb to between 2020 and 2021). Libraries were built with 5' RACE. The data were produced on an Illumina HiSeq 2000. Reprocessed by TCRdb, the reads give a single entry per CDR3 protein sequence, without DNA. The sample table on file contains under 600,000 distinct CDR3 sequences. Almost 1.5% of the sample comes from the top ten. The specimen sequenced was blood T cells: a sorted CD56 or NKG2C T cell subset, CD4+ or CD8+ T cells, or bulk PBMC T cells (not recorded which). The receptors stem from a woman in her forties or fifties in good health. Donor details come from another sample of the same person, matched by shared clones.

The J gene is TRBJ2-1, the V gene TRBV3-1; TCRdb's D call of TRBD2 is untestable without DNA. Germline assignment: CDR1 LGHDT and CDR2 YNNKEL (reference sequence). The CDR3 consists of 14 residues. The CDR3 here is CASRRGLAGGPQFF.

This rearrangement joins TRBV3-1 to TRBJ2-5; there is no DNA to check the TCRdb D call of TRBD1. CDR1 is LGHDT, CDR2 YNNKEL, per germline (reference sequence). This CDR3 comprises 15 residues. The CDR3: CASRAGVLYQETQYF.

The chain combines TRBV2 with TRBJ1-6. The CDR3 spans 14 residues. Germline V gives CDR1 SNHLY, CDR2 FYNNEI. This chain's CDR3 is CASRTGTNNSPLHF.

V usage is TRBV29-1 and J usage is TRBJ2-7; the TCRdb D gene call, TRBD1, has no DNA to confirm it. The CDR3 runs 11 residues. Germline V CDR1 and CDR2: SQVTM, ANQGSEA. CDR3 residues: CSVVQGNREYF.

CDR3 sequence: CASSGTLREGYTF. The chain couples TRBV27 to TRBJ1-2; TCRdb designates TRBD1, a call that cannot be tested without DNA. The CDR3 is made up of 13 amino acids. The germline gives CDR1 MNHEY, CDR2 SMNVEV (reference sequence).

V gene TRBV29-1 combines with J gene TRBJ1-2; TCRdb indicates TRBD1, and absent DNA this call remains unverified. CDR3 length equals 13 residues. In germline, CDR1 is SQVTM, CDR2 ANQGSEA. The CDR3 loop is CSVSSQGAQGYTF.

This rearrangement joins TRBV5-1 to TRBJ2-5; TCRdb designates TRBD1, a call that cannot be tested without DNA. The CDR3 is made up of 14 amino acids. Germline V gene data show CDR1 as SGHRS and CDR2 as YFSETQ. CDR3: CASSLSAGPETQYF.

The rearrangement links TRBV24-1 to TRBJ2-1; absent DNA, TCRdb's TRBD1 call cannot be checked. The CDR3 totals 14 residues. Germline V gene sequence: CDR1 KGHDR, CDR2 SFDVKD. This CDR3 reads CATSDAPGKVEQFF.

The V gene is TRBV7-6, the J gene TRBJ2-5. CDR3 length: 13 amino acids. CDR1 is SGHVS and CDR2 is FNYEAQ in the germline V gene. The chain's CDR3 is CASNGGYQETQYF.

The chain has TRBV28 and TRBJ2-3; TCRdb gives TRBD1 as the D gene, but with no DNA this cannot be confirmed. The length of the CDR3 is 15 residues. CDR1 and CDR2 (germline): MDHEN, SYDVKM. CDR3 loop: CASSSQSGSTDTQYF.

The chain has TRBV12-3 or TRBV12-4 and TRBJ2-7; the D call from TCRdb, TRBD1, cannot be confirmed without DNA. This CDR3 is 14 amino acids long. The CDR3 sequence is CASSPLRLAPEQYF.

J is TRBJ2-1 and V is TRBV3-1; checking the TCRdb D call of TRBD1 is not possible without DNA. The V gene's germline CDR1 is LGHDT and CDR2 YNNKEL (reference sequence). The length of the CDR3 is 14 residues. The CDR3 sequence: CASSQPPGRGEQFF.

V and J are TRBV9 and TRBJ2-1; TCRdb's D call, TRBD1, is unchecked because there is no DNA. The CDR3 is 16 residues long. The V gene's germline CDR1 is SGDLS and CDR2 YYNGEE. CDR3 in amino acids: CASSVGGRGRHNEQFF.

The chain joins TRBV7-9 to TRBJ1-1; TCRdb reports TRBD1, a call that lacks DNA to check it against. Germline CDR1 is SEHNR and CDR2 is FQNEAQ (reference sequence). CDR3 size: 15 residues. CDR3 in amino acids: CASSRAGTGGLEAFF.

The chain carries TRBV29-1 and TRBJ2-3. Germline CDR1 SQVTM, CDR2 ANQGSEA. This CDR3 spans 14 amino acids. The CDR3 sequence: CSAEGAGRTDTQYF.

The chain joins TRBV20-1 to TRBJ2-1. The CDR3 is made up of 11 amino acids. In germline, CDR1 is DFQATT, CDR2 SNEGSKA (reference sequence). The CDR3 sequence is CSARPRSEQFF.

This chain connects TRBV7-8 to TRBJ2-3; TCRdb proposes TRBD1, but this gene call is untestable without DNA. CDR3 length equals 15 residues. Germline-derived CDR1 and CDR2 are SGHVS and FQNEAQ. CDR3 amino acids: CASSSAGTSTDTQYF.

The chain joins TRBV6-6 to TRBJ1-2; checking the TCRdb D call of TRBD1 is not possible without DNA. The CDR3 contains 15 residues. The germline CDR1 and CDR2 sequences are MNHNY and SVGAGI (reference sequence). CDR3: CASSSTGQSNYGYTF.

The rearrangement links TRBV11-2 to TRBJ1-1; TCRdb picks TRBD1, but there is no DNA to check that call. The CDR3 totals 15 residues. The germline CDR1 and CDR2 sequences are SGHAT and FQNNGV. The CDR3 loop reads CASSERRAGGTEAFF.

The chain employs TRBV11-3 and TRBJ2-3; TCRdb's D gene call, TRBD1, goes unchecked for lack of DNA. The CDR3 has 14 residues. Germline assignment: CDR1 SGHNT and CDR2 YENEEA. The CDR3 reads CASSSSGTTDTQYF. Full variable domain (missing parts from reference TRBV11-3 and TRBJ2-3): EAGVVQSPRYKIIEKKQPVAFWCNPISGHNTLYWYLQNLGQGPELLIRYENEEAVDDSQLPKDRFSAERLKGVDSTLKIQPAELGDSAVYLCASSSSGTTDTQYFGPGTRLTVL.

This chain links TRBV5-5 with TRBJ2-1. The CDR3 runs 15 residues. The germline V gene encodes CDR1 SGHKS and CDR2 YYEKEE (reference sequence). The CDR3 reads CASSRTGRTYNEQFF.

The chain combines TRBV11-2 with TRBJ1-4. This CDR3 is 13 amino acids long. Germline V gives CDR1 SGHAT, CDR2 FQNNGV. The CDR3 sequence: CASSLLTVAKLFF.

CDR3 loop: CAISESANRGETQYF. This rearrangement joins TRBV10-3 to TRBJ2-5; the TRBD1 assignment by TCRdb is unverifiable without DNA. Germline CDR1 is ENHRY and CDR2 is SYGVKD. CDR3 length equals 15 residues.

The chain uses TRBV5-8 and TRBJ1-5; lacking DNA, the TRBD1 call made by TCRdb goes unchecked. Germline V gives CDR1 SGHTS, CDR2 YDEGEE. The CDR3 totals 14 residues. The CDR3 is CASSFWDRNQPQHF.

This chain uses TRBV20-1 with TRBJ2-7; TCRdb indicates TRBD2, and absent DNA this call remains unverified. In germline, CDR1 is DFQATT, CDR2 SNEGSKA (reference sequence). The CDR3 spans 13 residues. CDR3 protein: CSARGTSGEEQYF.

This chain links TRBV19 with TRBJ2-5; the TCRdb D gene call, TRBD1, has no DNA to confirm it. There are 13 residues in the CDR3. Germline V gene lookup returns CDR1 LNHDA and CDR2 SQIVND (reference sequence). CDR3 sequence: CASSIQGSGTQYF.

The rearrangement uses TRBV4-1 and TRBJ2-2; TCRdb calls TRBD2, which cannot be checked without DNA. This CDR3 spans 19 amino acids. CDR1 and CDR2 (germline): MGHRA, YSYEKL. The chain's CDR3 is CASSQDRTSVLANTGELFF.